This TCR beta chain was profiled in a study of technical replicates of blood from a few donors. Method: immunoSEQ multiplex PCR; TCRdb's copy keeps in-frame clones and lacks some. The sample includes about 89,000 clones, around 94% seen only once; the top ten take 0.25%. Trimming left V 2 bases short and J 2 bases short, with 9 bases between. Germline CDR1 is MGHRA and CDR2 is YSYEKL. This CDR3 is 15 amino acids long. This sequence originates from a human donor in good health. The specimen sequenced was T cells isolated from PBMCs. The genes are TRBV4-1 and TRBJ1-4; no firm D call. CDR3 DNA sequence: TGCGCCAGCAGCCAAAGCTCCCTGACTAATGAAAAACTGTTTTTT. Translation: CASSQSSLTNEKLFF.